What follows describes a single T cell receptor beta chain. What it binds is unknown. The data derive from a study of OX40 agonist ivuxolimab in advanced cancers. Trimming removed 0 bases from V and 0 bases from J; junction bases left unmatched: 8. The CDR3 runs to 18 residues. Germline V gene sequence: CDR1 MGHRA, CDR2 YSYEKL. This table comes from immunoSEQ multiplex PCR, and its TCRdb copy is limited to in-frame clones, with some not included. The sample shows nearly 80,000 clones, about four fifths of them seen only once. Study findings and constraints: The study found that CD8+ T cells averaged more expanded clones than CD4+.

The sample here was CD4+ or CD8+ T cells sorted from blood, taken in a trial of the OX40 agonist ivuxolimab. The source of this sequence is an adult with an advanced solid tumor such as melanoma, head and neck, liver or kidney cancer. This chain connects TRBV4-1 to TRBJ1-3, with 7 nucleotides matching TRBD1. The CDR3 DNA sequence: TGCGCCAGCAGCCAAGAAGCGGGGAACAGGGGCTCTGGAAACACCATATATTTT. Encoded protein: CASSQEAGNRGSGNTIYF.